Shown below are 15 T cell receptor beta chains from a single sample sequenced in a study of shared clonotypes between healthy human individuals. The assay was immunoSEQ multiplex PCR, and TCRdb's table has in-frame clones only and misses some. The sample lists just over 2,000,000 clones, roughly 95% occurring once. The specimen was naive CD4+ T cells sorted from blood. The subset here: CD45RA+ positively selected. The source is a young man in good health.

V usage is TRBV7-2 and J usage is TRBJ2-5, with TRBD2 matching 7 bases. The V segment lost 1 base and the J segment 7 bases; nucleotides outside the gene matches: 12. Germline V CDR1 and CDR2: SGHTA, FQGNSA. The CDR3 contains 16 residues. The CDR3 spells CASSLEGRGYTGTQYF. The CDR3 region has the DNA TGTGCCAGCAGCTTAGAGGGGAGGGGCTACACGGGGACCCAGTACTTC.

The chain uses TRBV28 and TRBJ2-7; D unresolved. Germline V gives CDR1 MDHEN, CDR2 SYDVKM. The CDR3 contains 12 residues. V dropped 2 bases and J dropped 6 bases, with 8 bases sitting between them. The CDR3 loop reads CASSLNWSEQYF. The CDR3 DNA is TGTGCCAGCAGTTTAAATTGGAGCGAGCAGTACTTC.

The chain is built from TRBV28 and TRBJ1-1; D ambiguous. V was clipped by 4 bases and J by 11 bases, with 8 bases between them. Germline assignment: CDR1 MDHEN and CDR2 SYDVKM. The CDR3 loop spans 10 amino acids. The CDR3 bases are TGTGCCAGCAGTTCAGTGCGGGCTTTCTTT. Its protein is CASSSVRAFF.

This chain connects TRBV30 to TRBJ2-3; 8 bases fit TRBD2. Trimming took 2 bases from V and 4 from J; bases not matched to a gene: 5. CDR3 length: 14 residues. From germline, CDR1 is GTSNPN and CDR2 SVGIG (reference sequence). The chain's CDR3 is CAWSRAGVADTQYF. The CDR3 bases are TGTGCCTGGAGTAGAGCGGGAGTCGCAGATACGCAGTATTTT. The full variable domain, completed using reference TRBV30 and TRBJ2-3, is SQTIHQWPATLVQPVGSPLSLECTVEGTSNPNLYWYRQAAGRGLQLLFYSVGIGQISSEVPQNLSASRPQDRQFILSSKKLLLSDSGFYLCAWSRAGVADTQYFGPGTRLTVL.

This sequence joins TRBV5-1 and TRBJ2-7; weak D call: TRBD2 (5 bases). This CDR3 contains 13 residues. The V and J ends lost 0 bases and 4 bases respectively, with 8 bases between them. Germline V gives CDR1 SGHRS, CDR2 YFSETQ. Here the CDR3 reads CASSLVTNYEQYF. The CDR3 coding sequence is TGCGCCAGCAGCTTGGTGACTAATTACGAGCAGTACTTC. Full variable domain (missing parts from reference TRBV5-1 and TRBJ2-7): KAGVTQTPRYLIKTRGQQVTLSCSPISGHRSVSWYQQTPGQGLQFLFEYFSETQRNKGNFPGRFSGRQFSNSRSEMNVSTLELGDSALYLCASSLVTNYEQYFGPGTRLTVT.

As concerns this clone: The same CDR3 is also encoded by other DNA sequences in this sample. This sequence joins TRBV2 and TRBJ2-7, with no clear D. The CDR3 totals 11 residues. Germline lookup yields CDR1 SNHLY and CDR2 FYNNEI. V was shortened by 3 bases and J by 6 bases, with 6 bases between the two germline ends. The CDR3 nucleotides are TGTGCCAGCAGTGAGGCAGTCGAGCAGTACTTC. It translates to CASSEAVEQYF.

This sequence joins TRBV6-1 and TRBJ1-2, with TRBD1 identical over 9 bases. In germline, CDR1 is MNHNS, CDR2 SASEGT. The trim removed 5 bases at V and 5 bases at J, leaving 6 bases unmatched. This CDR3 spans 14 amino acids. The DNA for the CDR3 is TGTGCCAGCAGTTCACCGGGACAGGGATATGGCTACACCTTC. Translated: CASSSPGQGYGYTF.

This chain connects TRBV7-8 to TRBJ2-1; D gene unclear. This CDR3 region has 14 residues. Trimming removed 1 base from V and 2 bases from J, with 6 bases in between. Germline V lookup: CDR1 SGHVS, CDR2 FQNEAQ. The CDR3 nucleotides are TGTGCCAGCAGCTTAGAGGGTACCTACAATGAGCAGTTCTTC. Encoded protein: CASSLEGTYNEQFF.

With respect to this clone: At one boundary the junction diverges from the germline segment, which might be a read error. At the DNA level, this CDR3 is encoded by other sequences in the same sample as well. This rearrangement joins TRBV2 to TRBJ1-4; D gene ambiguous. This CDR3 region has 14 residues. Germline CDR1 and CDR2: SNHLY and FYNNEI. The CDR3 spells CASTRTVTNEKLFF. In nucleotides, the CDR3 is TGTGCCAGCACACGGACTGTGACTAATGAAAAACTGTTTTTC.

The CDR3 DNA follows: TGTGCCAGTTCGGACCTTGGAGGAGAGACCCAGTACTTC. This sequence encodes CASSDLGGETQYF. The J gene is TRBJ2-5, the V gene TRBV27; D possibly corresponds to TRBD2 (5 bases). CDR1 is MNHEY, CDR2 SMNVEV, per germline (reference sequence). Trimming took 9 bases from V and 4 from J, leaving 15 bases between them. The CDR3 runs 13 residues.

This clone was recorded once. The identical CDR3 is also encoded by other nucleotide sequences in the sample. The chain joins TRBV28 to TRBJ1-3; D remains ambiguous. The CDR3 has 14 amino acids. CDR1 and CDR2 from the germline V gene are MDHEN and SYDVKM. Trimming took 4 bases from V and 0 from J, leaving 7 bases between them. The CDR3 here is CASSSGGSGNTIYF. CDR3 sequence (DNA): TGTGCCAGCAGTTCGGGCGGCTCTGGAAACACCATATATTTT.

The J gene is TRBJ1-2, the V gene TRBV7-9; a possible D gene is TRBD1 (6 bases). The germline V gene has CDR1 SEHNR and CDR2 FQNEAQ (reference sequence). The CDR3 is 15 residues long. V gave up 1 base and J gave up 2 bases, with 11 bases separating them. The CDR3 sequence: CASSLVEGGNYGYTF. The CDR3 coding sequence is TGTGCCAGCAGCTTAGTAGAAGGGGGGAACTATGGCTACACCTTC.

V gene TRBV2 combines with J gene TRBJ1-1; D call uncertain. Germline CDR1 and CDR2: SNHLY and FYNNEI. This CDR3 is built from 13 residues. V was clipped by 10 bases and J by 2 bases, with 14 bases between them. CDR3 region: CANTAELNTEAFF. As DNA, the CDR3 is TGTGCCAACACGGCCGAACTTAACACTGAAGCTTTCTTT.

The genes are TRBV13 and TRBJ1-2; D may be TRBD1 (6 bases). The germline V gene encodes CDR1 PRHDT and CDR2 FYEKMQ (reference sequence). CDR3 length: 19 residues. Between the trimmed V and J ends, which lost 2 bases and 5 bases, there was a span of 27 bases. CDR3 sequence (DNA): TGTGCCAGCAGCTTAAATGACAGGTTTGATTCAACCCCTCTATATGGCTACACCTTC. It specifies CASSLNDRFDSTPLYGYTF.

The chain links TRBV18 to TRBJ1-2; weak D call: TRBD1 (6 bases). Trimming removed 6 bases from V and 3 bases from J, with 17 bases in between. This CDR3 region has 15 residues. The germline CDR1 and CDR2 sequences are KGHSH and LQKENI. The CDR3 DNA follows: TGTGCCAGCTCCCTCGGGACATCAGGGGACTATGGCTACACCTTC. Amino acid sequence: CASSLGTSGDYGYTF. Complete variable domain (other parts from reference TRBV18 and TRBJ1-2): NAGVMQNPRHLVRRRGQEARLRCSPMKGHSHVYWYRQLPEEGLKFMVYLQKENIIDESGMPKERFSAEFPKEGPSILRIQQVVRGDSAAYFCASSLGTSGDYGYTFGSGTRLTVV.